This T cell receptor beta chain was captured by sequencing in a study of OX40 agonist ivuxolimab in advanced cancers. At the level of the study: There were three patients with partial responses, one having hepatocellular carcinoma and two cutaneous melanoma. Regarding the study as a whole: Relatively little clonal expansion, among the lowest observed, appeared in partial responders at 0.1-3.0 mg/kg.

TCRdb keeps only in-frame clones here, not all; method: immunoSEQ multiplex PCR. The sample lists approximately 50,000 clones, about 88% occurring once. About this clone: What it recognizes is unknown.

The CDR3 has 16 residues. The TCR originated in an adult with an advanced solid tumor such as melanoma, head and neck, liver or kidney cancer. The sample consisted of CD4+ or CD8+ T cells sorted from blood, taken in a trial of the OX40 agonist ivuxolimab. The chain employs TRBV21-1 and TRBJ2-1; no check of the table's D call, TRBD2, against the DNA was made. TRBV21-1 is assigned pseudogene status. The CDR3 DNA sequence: TGTGCCAGCAGCAAAGCGGGCGGGAGCTCCTACAATGAGCAGTTCTTC. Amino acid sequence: CASSKAGGSSYNEQFF.